This T cell receptor (beta chain) was sequenced in a study of CD8 T cells in Susac syndrome. An amount of RNA that ranged from roughly 0.45 to 1 ug was reverse transcribed with random hexamers. TCRdb used MiXCR to reprocess the immunoSEQ multiplex PCR reads, holding one entry per CDR3 protein. The sample has over 95,000 distinct CDR3 sequences, around 90% seen once. The sample taken for sequencing was CD4+ T cells from PBMCs. The receptor comes from a human donor in good health.

The CDR3 loop is CASSGGIASYEQYF. Here the CDR3 DNA reads TGTGCCAGCAGTGGGGGGATCGCCTCCTACGAGCAGTACTTC. The chain carries TRBV6-2 or TRBV6-3 and TRBJ2-7; D perhaps matches TRBD2 (6 bases). This CDR3 is built from 14 residues. Germline V gives CDR1 MNHEY, CDR2 SVGEGT. The ends were cut back, 5 bases at V and 0 bases at J, with 11 bases in the middle.